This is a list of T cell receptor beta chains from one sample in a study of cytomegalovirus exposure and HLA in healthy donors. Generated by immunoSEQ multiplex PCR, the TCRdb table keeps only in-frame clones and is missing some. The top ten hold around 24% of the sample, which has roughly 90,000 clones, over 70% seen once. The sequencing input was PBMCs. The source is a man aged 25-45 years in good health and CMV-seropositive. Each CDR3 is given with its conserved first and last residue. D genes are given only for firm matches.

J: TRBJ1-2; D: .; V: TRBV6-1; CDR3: CASSRPGGLQGYTF; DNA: TGTGCCAGCAGCCGCCCGGGGGGGTTACAGGGCTACACCTTC
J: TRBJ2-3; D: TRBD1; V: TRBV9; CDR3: CASSVGTGLPTDTQYF; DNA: TGTGCCAGCAGCGTAGGGACAGGACTGCCCACAGATACGCAGTATTTT
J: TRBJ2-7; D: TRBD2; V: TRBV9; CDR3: CASSPSGGASYEQYF; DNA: TGTGCCAGCAGTCCTAGCGGGGGAGCCTCCTACGAGCAGTACTTC
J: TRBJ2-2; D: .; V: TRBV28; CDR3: CASSSGAEYTGELFF; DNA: TGTGCCAGCAGCTCCGGAGCGGAGTACACCGGGGAGCTGTTTTTT
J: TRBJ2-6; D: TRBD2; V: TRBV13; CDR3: CASSLPRGGPGANVLTF; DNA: TGTGCCAGCAGCCTTCCTCGGGGGGGCCCCGGGGCCAACGTCCTGACTTTC
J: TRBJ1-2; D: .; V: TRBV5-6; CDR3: CASSLGVRLAGDGYTF; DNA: TGTGCCAGCAGCTTGGGGGTCAGGTTGGCGGGAGATGGCTACACCTTC
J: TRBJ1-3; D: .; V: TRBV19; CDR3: CASMRQFFSGNTIYF; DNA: TGTGCCAGTATGCGGCAGTTTTTCTCTGGAAACACCATATATTTT
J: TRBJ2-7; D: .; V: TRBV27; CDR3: CASSRNRFGEQYF; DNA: TGTGCCAGCAGCAGAAACAGGTTTGGCGAGCAGTACTTC
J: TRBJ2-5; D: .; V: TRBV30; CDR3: CAWIRAGVETQYF; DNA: TGTGCCTGGATTAGGGCAGGGGTAGAGACCCAGTACTTC
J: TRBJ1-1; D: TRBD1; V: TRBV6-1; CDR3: CASSERGTGAEAFF; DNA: TGTGCCAGCAGTGAGCGAGGGACAGGGGCTGAAGCTTTCTTT